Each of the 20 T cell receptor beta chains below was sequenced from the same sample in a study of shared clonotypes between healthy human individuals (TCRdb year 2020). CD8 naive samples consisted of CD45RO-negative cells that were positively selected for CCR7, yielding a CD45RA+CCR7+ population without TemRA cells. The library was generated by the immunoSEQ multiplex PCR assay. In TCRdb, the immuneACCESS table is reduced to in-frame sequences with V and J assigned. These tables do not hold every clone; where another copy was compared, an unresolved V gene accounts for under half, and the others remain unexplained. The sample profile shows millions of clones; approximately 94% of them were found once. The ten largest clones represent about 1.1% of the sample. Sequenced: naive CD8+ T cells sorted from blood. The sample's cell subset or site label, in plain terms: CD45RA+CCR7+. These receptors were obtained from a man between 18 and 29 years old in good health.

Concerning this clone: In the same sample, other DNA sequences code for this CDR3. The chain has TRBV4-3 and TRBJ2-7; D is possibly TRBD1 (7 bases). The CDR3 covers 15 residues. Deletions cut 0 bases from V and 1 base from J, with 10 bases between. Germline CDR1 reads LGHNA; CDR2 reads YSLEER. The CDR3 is CASSQDQGGSYEQYF. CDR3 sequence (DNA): TGCGCCAGCAGCCAAGATCAGGGGGGATCCTACGAGCAGTACTTC.

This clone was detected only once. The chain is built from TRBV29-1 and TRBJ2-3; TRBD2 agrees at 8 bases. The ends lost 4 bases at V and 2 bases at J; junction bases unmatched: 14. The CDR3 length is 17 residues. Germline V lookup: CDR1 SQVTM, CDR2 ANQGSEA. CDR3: CSVAPVTSERPTDTQYF. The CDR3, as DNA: TGCAGCGTTGCCCCCGTGACTAGCGAACGTCCCACAGATACGCAGTATTTT.

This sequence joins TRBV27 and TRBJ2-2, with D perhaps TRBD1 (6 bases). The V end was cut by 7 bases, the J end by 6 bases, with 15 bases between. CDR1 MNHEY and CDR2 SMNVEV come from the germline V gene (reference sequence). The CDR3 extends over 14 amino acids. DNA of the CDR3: TGTGCCAGCAAGGACAGCCCGCCAGCCGGGGAGCTGTTTTTT. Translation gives CASKDSPPAGELFF.

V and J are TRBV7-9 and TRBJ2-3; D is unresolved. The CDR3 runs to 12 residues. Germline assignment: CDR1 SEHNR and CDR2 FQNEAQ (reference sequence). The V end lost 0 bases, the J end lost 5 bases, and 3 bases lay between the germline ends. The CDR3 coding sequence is TGTGCCAGCAGCTTAGCCCGAGATACGCAGTATTTT. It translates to CASSLARDTQYF.

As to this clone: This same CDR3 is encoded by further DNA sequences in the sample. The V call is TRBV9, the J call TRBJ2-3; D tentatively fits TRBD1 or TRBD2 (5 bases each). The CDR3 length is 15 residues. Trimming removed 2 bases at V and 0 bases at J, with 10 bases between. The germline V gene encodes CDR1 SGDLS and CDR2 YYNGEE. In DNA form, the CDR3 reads TGTGCCAGCAGCGTCACCGGGGCTAGCACAGATACGCAGTATTTT. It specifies CASSVTGASTDTQYF.

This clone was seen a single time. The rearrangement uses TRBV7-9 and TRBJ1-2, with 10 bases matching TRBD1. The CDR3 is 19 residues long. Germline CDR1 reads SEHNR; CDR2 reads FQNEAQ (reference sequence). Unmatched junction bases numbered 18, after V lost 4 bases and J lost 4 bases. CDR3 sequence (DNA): TGTGCCAGCAGCTCCGTGTCAGTAACGCGGACAGGGGGTATCTATGGCTACACCTTC. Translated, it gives CASSSVSVTRTGGIYGYTF.

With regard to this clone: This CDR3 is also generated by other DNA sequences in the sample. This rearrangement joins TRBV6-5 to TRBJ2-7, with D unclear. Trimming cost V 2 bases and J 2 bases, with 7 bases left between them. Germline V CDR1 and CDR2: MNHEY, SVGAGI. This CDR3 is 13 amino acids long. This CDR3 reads CASSYAQTYEQYF. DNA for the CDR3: TGTGCCAGCAGTTACGCCCAGACCTACGAGCAGTACTTC.

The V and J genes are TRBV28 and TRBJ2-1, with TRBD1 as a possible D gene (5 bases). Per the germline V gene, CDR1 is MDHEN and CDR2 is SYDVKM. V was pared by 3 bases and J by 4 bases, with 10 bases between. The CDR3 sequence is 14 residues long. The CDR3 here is CASSFLRQYNEQFF. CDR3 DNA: TGTGCCAGCAGTTTCCTCAGACAGTACAATGAGCAGTTCTTC.

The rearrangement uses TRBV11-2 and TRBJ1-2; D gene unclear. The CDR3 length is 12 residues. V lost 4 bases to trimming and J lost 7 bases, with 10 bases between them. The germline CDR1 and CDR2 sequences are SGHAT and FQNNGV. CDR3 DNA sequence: TGTGCCAGCAGCTCGGACCGGGGTGGCTACACCTTC. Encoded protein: CASSSDRGGYTF.

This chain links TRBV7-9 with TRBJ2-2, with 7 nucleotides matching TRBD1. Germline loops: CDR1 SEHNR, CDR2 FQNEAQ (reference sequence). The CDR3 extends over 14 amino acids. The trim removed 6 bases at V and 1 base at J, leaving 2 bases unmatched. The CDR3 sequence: CASRGTENTGELFF. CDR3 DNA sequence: TGTGCCAGCAGGGGGACAGAGAACACCGGGGAGCTGTTTTTT. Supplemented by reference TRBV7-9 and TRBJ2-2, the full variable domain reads DTGVSQNPRHKITKRGQNVTFRCDPISEHNRLYWYRQTLGQGPEFLTYFQNEAQLEKSRLLSDRFSAERPKGSFSTLEIQRTEQGDSAMYLCASRGTENTGELFFGEGSRLTVL.

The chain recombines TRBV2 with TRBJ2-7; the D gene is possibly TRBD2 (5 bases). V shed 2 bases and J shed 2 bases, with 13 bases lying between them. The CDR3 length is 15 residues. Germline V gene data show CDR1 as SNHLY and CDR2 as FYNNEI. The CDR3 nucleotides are TGTGCCAGCAGTGAATACGGGGAAAACGCCTACGAGCAGTACTTC. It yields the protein CASSEYGENAYEQYF.

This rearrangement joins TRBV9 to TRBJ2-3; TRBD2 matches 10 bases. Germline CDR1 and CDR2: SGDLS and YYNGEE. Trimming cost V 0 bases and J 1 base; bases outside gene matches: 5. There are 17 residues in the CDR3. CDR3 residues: CASSVGASGRGTDTQYF. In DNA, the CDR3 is TGTGCCAGCAGCGTAGGGGCTAGCGGGAGAGGCACAGATACGCAGTATTTT.

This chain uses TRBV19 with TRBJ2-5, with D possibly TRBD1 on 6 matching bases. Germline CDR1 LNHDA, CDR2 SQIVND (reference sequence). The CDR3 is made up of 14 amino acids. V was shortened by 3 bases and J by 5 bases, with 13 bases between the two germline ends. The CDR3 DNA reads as TGTGCCAGTAGTATTAGTGGGGGCCTGGAGACCCAGTACTTC. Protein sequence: CASSISGGLETQYF.

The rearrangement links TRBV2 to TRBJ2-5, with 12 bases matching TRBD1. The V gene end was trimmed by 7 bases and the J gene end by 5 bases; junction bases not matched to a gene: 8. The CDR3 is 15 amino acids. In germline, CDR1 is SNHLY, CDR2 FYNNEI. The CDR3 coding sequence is TGTGCCAGCATCTCCGGGACAGGGGGCGTCGAGACCCAGTACTTC. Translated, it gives CASISGTGGVETQYF.

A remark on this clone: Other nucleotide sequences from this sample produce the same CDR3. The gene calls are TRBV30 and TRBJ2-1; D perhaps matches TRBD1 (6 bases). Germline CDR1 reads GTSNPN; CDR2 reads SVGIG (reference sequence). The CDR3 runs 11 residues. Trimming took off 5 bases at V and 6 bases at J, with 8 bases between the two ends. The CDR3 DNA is TGTGCCTGGGGGGGCGGCAATGAGCAGTTCTTC. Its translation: CAWGGGNEQFF.

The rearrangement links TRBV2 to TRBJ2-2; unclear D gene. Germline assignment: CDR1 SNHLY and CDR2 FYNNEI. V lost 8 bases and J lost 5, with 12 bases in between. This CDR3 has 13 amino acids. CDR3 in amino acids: CASAGMGTGELFF. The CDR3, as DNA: TGTGCCAGCGCTGGGATGGGGACCGGGGAGCTGTTTTTT.

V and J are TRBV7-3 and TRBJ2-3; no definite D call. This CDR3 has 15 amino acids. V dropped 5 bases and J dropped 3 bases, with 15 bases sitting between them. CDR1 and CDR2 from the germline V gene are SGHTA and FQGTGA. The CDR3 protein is CASSATRQRTDTQYF. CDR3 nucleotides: TGTGCCAGCAGCGCGACAAGGCAACGGACAGATACGCAGTATTTT. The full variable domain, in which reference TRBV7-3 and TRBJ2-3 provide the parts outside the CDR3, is GAGVSQTPSNKVTEKGKYVELRCDPISGHTALYWYRQSLGQGPEFLIYFQGTGAADDSGLPNDRFFAVRPEGSVSTLKIQRTERGDSAVYLCASSATRQRTDTQYFGPGTRLTVL.

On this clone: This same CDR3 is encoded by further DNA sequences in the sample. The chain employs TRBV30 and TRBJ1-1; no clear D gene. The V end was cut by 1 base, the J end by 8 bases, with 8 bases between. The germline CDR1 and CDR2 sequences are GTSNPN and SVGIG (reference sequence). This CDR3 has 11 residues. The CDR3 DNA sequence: TGTGCCTGGAGTGGCGGTGGAGAAGCTTTCTTT. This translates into CAWSGGGEAFF.

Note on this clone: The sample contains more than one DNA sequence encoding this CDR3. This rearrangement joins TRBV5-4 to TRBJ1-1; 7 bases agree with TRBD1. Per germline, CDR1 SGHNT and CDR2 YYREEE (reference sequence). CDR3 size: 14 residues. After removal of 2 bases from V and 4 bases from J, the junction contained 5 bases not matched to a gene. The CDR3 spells CASSFGRGGTEAFF. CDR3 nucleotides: TGTGCCAGCAGCTTTGGCAGGGGGGGCACTGAAGCTTTCTTT.

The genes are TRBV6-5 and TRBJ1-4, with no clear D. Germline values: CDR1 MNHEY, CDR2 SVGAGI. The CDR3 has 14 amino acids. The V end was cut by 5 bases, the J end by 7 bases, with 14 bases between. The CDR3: CASSRLLELEKLFF. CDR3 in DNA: TGTGCCAGCAGTCGACTTCTGGAACTTGAAAAACTGTTTTTT.